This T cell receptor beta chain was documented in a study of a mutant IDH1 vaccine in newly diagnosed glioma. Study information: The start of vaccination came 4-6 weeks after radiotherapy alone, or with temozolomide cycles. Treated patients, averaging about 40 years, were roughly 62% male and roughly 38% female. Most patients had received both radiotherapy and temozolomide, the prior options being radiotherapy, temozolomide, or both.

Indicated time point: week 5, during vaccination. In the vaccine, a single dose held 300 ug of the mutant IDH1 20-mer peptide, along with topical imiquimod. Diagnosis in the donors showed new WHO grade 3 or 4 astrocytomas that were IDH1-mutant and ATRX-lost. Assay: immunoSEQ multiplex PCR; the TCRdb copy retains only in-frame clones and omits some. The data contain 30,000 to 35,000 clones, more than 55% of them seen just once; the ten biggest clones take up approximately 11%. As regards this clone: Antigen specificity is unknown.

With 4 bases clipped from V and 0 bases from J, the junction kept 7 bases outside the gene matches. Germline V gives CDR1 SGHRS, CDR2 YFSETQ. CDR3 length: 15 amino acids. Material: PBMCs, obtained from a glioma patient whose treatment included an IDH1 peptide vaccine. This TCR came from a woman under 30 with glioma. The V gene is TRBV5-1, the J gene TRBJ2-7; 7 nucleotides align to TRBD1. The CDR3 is CASSLTGTDSYEQYF. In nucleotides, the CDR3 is TGCGCCAGCAGCCTGACAGGGACCGACTCCTACGAGCAGTACTTC.